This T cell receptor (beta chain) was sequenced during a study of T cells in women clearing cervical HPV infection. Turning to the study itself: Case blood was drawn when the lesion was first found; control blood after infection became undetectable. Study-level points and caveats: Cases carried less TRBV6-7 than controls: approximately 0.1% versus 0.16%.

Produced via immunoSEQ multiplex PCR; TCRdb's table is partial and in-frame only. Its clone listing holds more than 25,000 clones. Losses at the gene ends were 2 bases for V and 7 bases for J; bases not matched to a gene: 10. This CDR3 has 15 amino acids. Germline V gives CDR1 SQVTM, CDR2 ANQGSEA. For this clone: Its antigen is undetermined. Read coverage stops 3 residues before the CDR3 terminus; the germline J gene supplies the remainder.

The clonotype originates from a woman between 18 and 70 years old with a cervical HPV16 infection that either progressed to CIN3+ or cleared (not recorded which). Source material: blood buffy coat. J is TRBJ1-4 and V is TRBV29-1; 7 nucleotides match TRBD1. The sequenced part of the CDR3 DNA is TGCAGCGTTGAAAGACTCCACAGGGGAGGTGAAAAA. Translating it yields CSVERLHRGGEK. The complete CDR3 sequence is CSVERLHRGGEKLFF.